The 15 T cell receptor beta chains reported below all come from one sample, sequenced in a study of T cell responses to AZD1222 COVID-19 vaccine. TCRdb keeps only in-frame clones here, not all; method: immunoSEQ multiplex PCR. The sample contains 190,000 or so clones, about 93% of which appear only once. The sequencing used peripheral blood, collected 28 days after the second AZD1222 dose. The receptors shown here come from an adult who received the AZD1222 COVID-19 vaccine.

The CDR3 DNA sequence: TGTGCCAGCATTGTAGGGGTGGTTGAGGGCTACACCTTC. Translated: CASIVGVVEGYTF. This chain connects TRBV6-5 to TRBJ1-2, with D tentatively TRBD1 (5 bases). V gave up 7 bases and J gave up 8 bases, with 17 bases separating them. This CDR3 region has 13 residues. Germline V lookup: CDR1 MNHEY, CDR2 SVGAGI.

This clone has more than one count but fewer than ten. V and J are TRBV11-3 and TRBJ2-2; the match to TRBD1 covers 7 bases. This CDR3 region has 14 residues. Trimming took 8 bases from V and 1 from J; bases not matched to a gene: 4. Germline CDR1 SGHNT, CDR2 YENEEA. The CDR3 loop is CASRQGQNTGELFF. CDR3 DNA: TGTGCCAGCCGACAGGGCCAGAACACCGGGGAGCTGTTTTTT.

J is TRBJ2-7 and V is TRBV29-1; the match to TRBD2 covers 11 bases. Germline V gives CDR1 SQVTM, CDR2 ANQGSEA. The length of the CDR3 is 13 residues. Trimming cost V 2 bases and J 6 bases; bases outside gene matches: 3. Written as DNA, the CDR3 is TGCAGCGTTGAAAGTACTAGCGGGGGCGAGCAGTACTTC. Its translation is CSVESTSGGEQYF.

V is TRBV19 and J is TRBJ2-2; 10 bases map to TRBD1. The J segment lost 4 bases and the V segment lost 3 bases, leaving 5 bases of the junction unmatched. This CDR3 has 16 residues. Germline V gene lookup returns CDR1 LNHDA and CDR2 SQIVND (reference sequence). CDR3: CASSIQGQGGTGELFF. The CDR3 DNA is TGTGCCAGTAGTATTCAAGGACAGGGGGGCACCGGGGAGCTGTTTTTT.

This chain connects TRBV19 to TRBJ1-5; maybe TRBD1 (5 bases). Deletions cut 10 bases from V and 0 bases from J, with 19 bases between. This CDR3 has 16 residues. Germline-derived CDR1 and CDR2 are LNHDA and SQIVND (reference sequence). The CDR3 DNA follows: TGTGCCACCCTATTGAGGGGCCCGGATAGCAATCAGCCCCAGCATTTT. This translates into CATLLRGPDSNQPQHF.

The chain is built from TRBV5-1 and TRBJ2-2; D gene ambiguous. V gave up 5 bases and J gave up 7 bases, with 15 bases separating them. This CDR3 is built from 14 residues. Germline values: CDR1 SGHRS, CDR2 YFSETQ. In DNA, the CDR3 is TGCGCCAGCAGGAGAGGTGGGGAATTCGGGGAGCTGTTTTTT. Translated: CASRRGGEFGELFF.

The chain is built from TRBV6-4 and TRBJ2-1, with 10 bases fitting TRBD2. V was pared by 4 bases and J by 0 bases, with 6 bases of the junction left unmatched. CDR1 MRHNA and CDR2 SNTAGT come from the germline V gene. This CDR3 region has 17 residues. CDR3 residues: CASSALAGAYSYNEQFF. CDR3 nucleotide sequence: TGTGCCAGCAGTGCTCTAGCGGGGGCCTACTCCTACAATGAGCAGTTCTTC.

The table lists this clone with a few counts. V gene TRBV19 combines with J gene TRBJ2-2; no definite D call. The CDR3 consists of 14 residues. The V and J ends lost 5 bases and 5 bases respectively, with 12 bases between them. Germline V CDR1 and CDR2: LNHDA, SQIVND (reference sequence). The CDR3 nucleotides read TGTGCCAGTAGTGCCGAAAGAAAAACCGGGGAGCTGTTTTTT. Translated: CASSAERKTGELFF.

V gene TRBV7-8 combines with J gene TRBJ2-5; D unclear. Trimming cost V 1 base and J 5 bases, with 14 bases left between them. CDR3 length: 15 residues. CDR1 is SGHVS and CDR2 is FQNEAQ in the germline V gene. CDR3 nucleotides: TGTGCCAGCAGCTTAGTGCAACGGCCGAGTGAGACCCAGTACTTC. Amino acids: CASSLVQRPSETQYF.

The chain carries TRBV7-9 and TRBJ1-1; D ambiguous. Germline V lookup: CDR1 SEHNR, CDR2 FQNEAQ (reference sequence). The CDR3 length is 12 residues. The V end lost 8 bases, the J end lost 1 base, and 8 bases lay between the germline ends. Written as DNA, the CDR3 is TGTGCCAGCGGTACATGGAACACTGAAGCTTTCTTT. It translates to CASGTWNTEAFF. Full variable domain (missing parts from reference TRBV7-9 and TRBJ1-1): DTGVSQNPRHKITKRGQNVTFRCDPISEHNRLYWYRQTLGQGPEFLTYFQNEAQLEKSRLLSDRFSAERPKGSFSTLEIQRTEQGDSAMYLCASGTWNTEAFFGQGTRLTVV.

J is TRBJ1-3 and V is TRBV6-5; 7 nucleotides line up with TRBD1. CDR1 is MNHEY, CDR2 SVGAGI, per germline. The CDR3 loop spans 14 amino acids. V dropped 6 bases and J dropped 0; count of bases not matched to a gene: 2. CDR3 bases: TGTGCCAGCAGCGGGACAGACTCTGGAAACACCATATATTTT. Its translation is CASSGTDSGNTIYF.

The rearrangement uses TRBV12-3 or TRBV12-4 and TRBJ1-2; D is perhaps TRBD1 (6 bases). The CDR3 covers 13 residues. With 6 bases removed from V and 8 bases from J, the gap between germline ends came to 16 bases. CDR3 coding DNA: TGTGCCAGCAGCCTTACAGGGAACTTCGGCTACACCTTC. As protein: CASSLTGNFGYTF.

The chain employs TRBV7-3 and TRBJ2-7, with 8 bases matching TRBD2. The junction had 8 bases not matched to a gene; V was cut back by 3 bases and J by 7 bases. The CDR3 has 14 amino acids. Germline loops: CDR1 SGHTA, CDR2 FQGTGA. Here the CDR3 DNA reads TGTGCCAGCAGCTTTAGCGGGAACCCTAGAGAGCAGTACTTC. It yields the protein CASSFSGNPREQYF.

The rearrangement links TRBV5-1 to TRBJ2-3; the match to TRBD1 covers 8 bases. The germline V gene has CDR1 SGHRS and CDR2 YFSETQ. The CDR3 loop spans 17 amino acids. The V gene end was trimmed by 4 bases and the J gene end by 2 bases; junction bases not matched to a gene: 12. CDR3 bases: TGCGCCAGCAGCCGACAGGGGTCGGTACGCTACACAGATACGCAGTATTTT. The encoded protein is CASSRQGSVRYTDTQYF.

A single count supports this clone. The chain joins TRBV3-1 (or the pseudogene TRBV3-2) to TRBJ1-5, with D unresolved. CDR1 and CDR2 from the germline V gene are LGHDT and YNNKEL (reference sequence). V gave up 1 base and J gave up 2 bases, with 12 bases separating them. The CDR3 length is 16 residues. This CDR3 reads CASSQGAPRGNQPQHF. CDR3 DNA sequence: TGTGCCAGCAGCCAAGGGGCCCCTAGGGGCAATCAGCCCCAGCATTTT.